This TCR beta chain was obtained from a study of CD4 T cells in relation to SARS-CoV-2 and coronaviruses. On the study more broadly: PBMCs were cultured with antigen for roughly 11 days before TCR beta sequencing. Convalescent patients had median age 38.5 years, range roughly 21 to 75.

Overall study results and limits: No donor gave both pre-pandemic and post-infection samples.

CDR1 and CDR2 (germline): SNHLY, FYNNEI. CDR3 length: 18 amino acids. Trimming removed 6 bases from V and 4 bases from J; junction bases left unmatched: 15. Worth noting for this clone: The antigen remains unidentified.

Profiled with immunoSEQ multiplex PCR; TCRdb holds only in-frame clones, not every one. The data contain some 32,000 clones, more than 65% of them seen just once; the ten biggest clones take up around 3.3%. The TCR comes from an adult with COVID-19. The sequencing sample was made of memory CD4+ T cells from PBMCs, cultured in vitro. This chain joins TRBV2 and TRBJ2-3, with 11 bases fitting TRBD2. The CDR3 sequence is CASREPPLAGGISDTQYF. DNA of the CDR3: TGTGCCAGCAGGGAACCCCCGCTAGCGGGAGGAATTTCAGATACGCAGTATTTT.